One sample yielded the 32 T cell receptor beta chains listed below, sequenced in a study of cytomegalovirus exposure and HLA in healthy donors. The primer mix had 60 Vbeta and 13 Jbeta primers. Assay: immunoSEQ multiplex PCR; the TCRdb copy retains only in-frame clones and omits some. The sample has approximately 180,000 clones; just over 70% are singletons. The specimen sequenced was PBMCs. The receptor set was obtained from a human donor in good health.

The V gene is TRBV6-5, the J gene TRBJ1-4; TRBD1 aligns across 8 bases. V was clipped by 2 bases and J by 5 bases; unmatched bases: 1. The CDR3 totals 14 residues. The germline CDR1 and CDR2 sequences are MNHEY and SVGAGI. CDR3 sequence reads: CASSYQGANEKLFF. CDR3 DNA: TGTGCCAGCAGTTACCAGGGGGCGAATGAAAAACTGTTTTTT.

This clone was seen once. The chain employs TRBV18 and TRBJ1-4; the D gene is possibly TRBD1 (5 bases). Germline V gives CDR1 KGHSH, CDR2 LQKENI. Deletions cut 6 bases from V and 5 bases from J, with 16 bases between. There are 15 residues in the CDR3. The CDR3 is CASSPEGGGNEKLFF. CDR3 nucleotide sequence: TGTGCCAGCTCTCCCGAGGGCGGGGGAAATGAAAAACTGTTTTTT.

V usage is TRBV18 and J usage is TRBJ1-2; D possibly corresponds to TRBD1 (6 bases). The CDR3 runs to 16 residues. V was trimmed by 0 bases and J by 2 bases, leaving 13 bases between them. Germline CDR1 reads KGHSH; CDR2 reads LQKENI. The CDR3 DNA follows: TGTGCCAGCTCACCACCGGTCGGGGGGCGCAACTATGGCTACACCTTC. As protein: CASSPPVGGRNYGYTF.

The chain recombines TRBV4-1 with TRBJ2-2; D possibly corresponds to TRBD1 (6 bases). V was shortened by 0 bases and J by 8 bases, with 16 bases between the two germline ends. The germline V gene has CDR1 MGHRA and CDR2 YSYEKL. This CDR3 has 16 residues. The CDR3 loop reads CASSQDPAGEAGELFF. The CDR3 bases are TGCGCCAGCAGCCAAGATCCGGCAGGGGAAGCGGGGGAGCTGTTTTTT.

The genes are TRBV10-1 and TRBJ1-5; 9 nucleotides match TRBD1. The CDR3 spans 14 residues. In germline, CDR1 is WNHNN, CDR2 SYGVQD (reference sequence). Trimming took 6 bases from V and 6 from J; bases not matched to a gene: 6. CDR3 coding DNA: TGCGCCAGCAGGGGTCGACAGGGGGGTCAGCCCCAGCATTTT. This translates into CASRGRQGGQPQHF.

The rearrangement joins TRBV7-2 to TRBJ1-2; D is unclear. The CDR3 covers 13 residues. V dropped 2 bases and J dropped 4 bases, with 8 bases sitting between them. Germline lookup yields CDR1 SGHTA and CDR2 FQGNSA. In nucleotides, the CDR3 is TGTGCCAGCAGCTTACCATCCATCTATGGCTACACCTTC. This gives the protein CASSLPSIYGYTF.

V gene TRBV19 combines with J gene TRBJ1-2, with D possibly matching TRBD1 (5 bases). V was pared by 4 bases and J by 4 bases, with 10 bases between. This CDR3 is built from 13 residues. Germline-derived CDR1 and CDR2 are LNHDA and SQIVND (reference sequence). The CDR3 protein is CASSKQVLYGYTF. The CDR3 bases are TGTGCCAGTAGTAAACAGGTTCTCTATGGCTACACCTTC.

V gene TRBV7-9 combines with J gene TRBJ1-1, with D possibly matching TRBD1 (6 bases). CDR3 length: 14 residues. The germline V and J ends were trimmed by 5 bases and 4 bases, with 14 bases remaining between them. Looked up from germline, CDR1 is SEHNR and CDR2 is FQNEAQ (reference sequence). The chain's CDR3 is CASSPDPQGTEAFF. Here the CDR3 DNA reads TGTGCCAGCAGCCCAGATCCACAGGGCACTGAAGCTTTCTTT.

V is TRBV6-4 and J is TRBJ2-5; possibly TRBD2 for D (6 bases). Trimming shortened V by 5 bases and J by 3 bases, and 10 bases separated the two germline ends. The CDR3 totals 13 residues. Germline CDR1 MRHNA, CDR2 SNTAGT. The DNA for the CDR3 is TGTGCCAGCAGTATTGAGCGGGAAGAGACCCAGTACTTC. Residues: CASSIEREETQYF.

The chain joins TRBV4-1 to TRBJ2-5; D gene unclear. Per germline, CDR1 MGHRA and CDR2 YSYEKL. The CDR3 loop spans 14 amino acids. V shed 3 bases and J shed 4 bases, with 12 bases lying between them. CDR3 amino acids: CASSHIDSRETQYF. The CDR3 region has the DNA TGCGCCAGCAGCCACATAGACTCCCGAGAGACCCAGTACTTC.

The J gene is TRBJ1-2, the V gene TRBV5-1; D unresolved. Germline V gene lookup returns CDR1 SGHRS and CDR2 YFSETQ. The V and J ends lost 1 base and 4 bases respectively, with 8 bases between them. This CDR3 comprises 13 residues. This CDR3 reads CASSLTSFYGYTF. Here the CDR3 DNA reads TGCGCCAGCAGCTTGACATCCTTCTATGGCTACACCTTC.

J is TRBJ1-6 and V is TRBV30; no definite D call. V was pared by 3 bases and J by 5 bases, with 20 bases between. Germline CDR1 is GTSNPN and CDR2 is SVGIG (reference sequence). The CDR3 extends over 17 amino acids. The CDR3 loop reads CAWSQNSAGSNNSPLHF. CDR3 nucleotides: TGTGCCTGGAGCCAGAACTCCGCGGGGAGCAATAATTCACCCCTCCACTTT.

The chain uses TRBV25-1 and TRBJ1-2; a weak D match, TRBD1 (5 bases). Germline-derived CDR1 and CDR2 are MGHDK and SYGVNS. The CDR3 extends over 14 amino acids. Trimming removed 2 bases at V and 8 bases at J, with 15 bases between. The chain's CDR3 is CASSEHPRVGGYTF. DNA for the CDR3: TGTGCCAGCAGTGAACACCCCAGGGTAGGAGGCTACACCTTC.

The chain joins TRBV2 to TRBJ1-3; perhaps TRBD1 as D (5 bases). In germline, CDR1 is SNHLY, CDR2 FYNNEI. V lost 4 bases and J lost 6, with 13 bases in between. This CDR3 is 14 amino acids long. CDR3 coding DNA: TGTGCCAGCAGTGCGGGGGGATACGAAAACACCATATATTTT. It codes for CASSAGGYENTIYF.

The gene calls are TRBV5-5 and TRBJ2-6; D unclear. The CDR3 sequence is 16 residues long. Germline lookup yields CDR1 SGHKS and CDR2 YYEKEE (reference sequence). The V end lost 4 bases, the J end lost 0 bases, and 11 bases lay between the germline ends. Written as DNA, the CDR3 is TGTGCCAGCAGCCAAGATCAGGCCTCTGGGGCCAACGTCCTGACTTTC. It encodes CASSQDQASGANVLTF.

V and J are TRBV4-1 and TRBJ1-6; D is perhaps TRBD1 (6 bases). The V gene lost 5 bases and the J gene lost 10 bases, with 21 bases spanning the gap. The CDR3 sequence is 16 residues long. The V gene's germline CDR1 is MGHRA and CDR2 YSYEKL. CDR3 protein: CASSEPTGKRESPLHF. In nucleotides, the CDR3 is TGCGCCAGCAGCGAACCCACAGGGAAACGGGAATCACCCCTCCACTTT.

The chain couples TRBV5-4 to TRBJ2-5; TRBD2 agrees at 10 bases. V was clipped by 3 bases and J by 3 bases; unmatched bases: 2. This CDR3 comprises 14 residues. The germline gives CDR1 SGHNT, CDR2 YYREEE (reference sequence). The CDR3 DNA reads as TGTGCCAGCAGCTCCCTAGCGGGGGAAGAGACCCAGTACTTC. Amino acids: CASSSLAGEETQYF.

This chain joins TRBV27 and TRBJ2-5, with no clear D. The tail of the sequence fits TRBJ2-7 better, so the J call may be wrong. CDR1 is MNHEY, CDR2 SMNVEV, per germline (reference sequence). The CDR3 sequence is 17 residues long. The CDR3 region is CASSLRWAGRNAYEQYF. The CDR3 coding sequence is TGTGCCAGCAGTTTAAGGTGGGCAGGAAGAAATGCCTACGAGCAGTACTTC.

The V gene is TRBV29-1, the J gene TRBJ2-2, with D hard to call. Between the trimmed V and J ends, which lost 0 bases and 9 bases, there was a span of 5 bases. The CDR3 covers 11 residues. CDR1 is SQVTM, CDR2 ANQGSEA, per germline. CDR3 amino acids: CSVEERRELFF. CDR3 sequence (DNA): TGCAGCGTTGAAGAGCGTCGGGAGCTGTTTTTT.

The chain recombines TRBV2 with TRBJ2-6, with 8 bases that match TRBD1. Looked up from germline, CDR1 is SNHLY and CDR2 is FYNNEI. The CDR3 runs 18 residues. Trimming at V came to 5 bases and at J to 0 bases, leaving 9 bases not matched to a gene. CDR3 bases: TGTGCCAGCAGTCCTAGGACAGGGAGAGGCTCTGGGGCCAACGTCCTGACTTTC. It is translated as CASSPRTGRGSGANVLTF. The full variable domain, rest sourced from reference TRBV2 and TRBJ2-6, is EPEVTQTPSHQVTQMGQEVILRCVPISNHLYFYWYRQILGQKVEFLVSFYNNEISEKSEIFDDQFSVERPDGSNFTLKIRSTKLEDSAMYFCASSPRTGRGSGANVLTFGAGSRLTVL.

The V call is TRBV7-3, the J call TRBJ1-5; TRBD1 aligns across 9 bases. This CDR3 has 16 residues. V shed 5 bases and J 4 bases; nucleotides not matched to a gene: 9. CDR1 SGHTA and CDR2 FQGTGA come from the germline V gene. The CDR3 region has the DNA TGTGCCAGCAGCCCGCGACCGACAGGGGGAAATCAGCCCCAGCATTTT. Amino acid sequence: CASSPRPTGGNQPQHF.

This clone appeared a few times. V usage is TRBV7-8 and J usage is TRBJ1-5; weak D call: TRBD1 (6 bases). Between the trimmed V and J ends, which lost 5 bases and 0 bases, there was a span of 17 bases. From germline, CDR1 is SGHVS and CDR2 FQNEAQ. This CDR3 has 17 residues. The CDR3 bases are TGTGCCAGCAGCGGGGGGGCGGGAAGCTATAGCAATCAGCCCCAGCATTTT. Encoded protein: CASSGGAGSYSNQPQHF.

This chain links TRBV6-1 with TRBJ2-2; 10 bases match TRBD1. The CDR3 extends over 13 amino acids. Germline V gives CDR1 MNHNS, CDR2 SASEGT. The V segment lost 8 bases and the J segment 5 bases; nucleotides outside the gene matches: 2. CDR3 sequence (DNA): TGTGCCAGCCGGGACAGGGGAACCGGGGAGCTGTTTTTT. It yields the protein CASRDRGTGELFF.

This clone has a handful of counts. The gene calls are TRBV19 and TRBJ2-1; D possibly corresponds to TRBD2 (6 bases). Trimming removed 6 bases at V and 4 bases at J, with 13 bases between. The length of the CDR3 is 14 residues. The germline V gene has CDR1 LNHDA and CDR2 SQIVND (reference sequence). DNA of the CDR3: TGTGCCAGTAGAATTCGCGGGATATACAATGAGCAGTTCTTC. This translates into CASRIRGIYNEQFF.

V gene TRBV5-1 combines with J gene TRBJ2-1, with 13 bases matching TRBD2. The J segment lost 3 bases and the V segment lost 1 base, leaving 4 bases of the junction unmatched. CDR1 and CDR2 (germline): SGHRS, YFSETQ. CDR3 length: 17 amino acids. Here the CDR3 DNA reads TGCGCCAGCAGCTTGACTAGCGGGGGGGCGGTCTACAATGAGCAGTTCTTC. Its translation: CASSLTSGGAVYNEQFF.

The chain is built from TRBV7-9 and TRBJ2-5; no clear D. V lost 5 bases to trimming and J lost 3 bases, with 13 bases between them. The germline V gene encodes CDR1 SEHNR and CDR2 FQNEAQ (reference sequence). This CDR3 has 14 residues. As DNA, the CDR3 is TGTGCCAGCAGCGCCGCCGGGTTGGAAGAGACCCAGTACTTC. This translates into CASSAAGLEETQYF.

V is TRBV19 and J is TRBJ1-1; the match to TRBD1 covers 7 bases. Germline-derived CDR1 and CDR2 are LNHDA and SQIVND (reference sequence). The junction had 4 bases not matched to a gene; V was cut back by 3 bases and J by 3 bases. CDR3 length: 14 amino acids. The CDR3 loop is CASSIEGADTEAFF. In nucleotides, the CDR3 is TGTGCCAGTAGTATCGAGGGGGCGGACACTGAAGCTTTCTTT.

The J gene is TRBJ2-1, the V gene TRBV7-2; the match to TRBD2 covers 10 bases. Unmatched junction bases numbered 5, after V lost 4 bases and J lost 5 bases. In germline, CDR1 is SGHTA, CDR2 FQGNSA. This CDR3 contains 15 residues. CDR3 residues: CASSSGTSVNNEQFF. CDR3 DNA sequence: TGTGCCAGCAGCTCCGGGACTAGCGTAAACAATGAGCAGTTCTTC. Based on the CDR3 plus reference TRBV7-2 and TRBJ2-1, the full variable domain is GAGVSQSPSNKVTEKGKDVELRCDPISGHTALYWYRQSLGQGLEFLIYFQGNSAPDKSGLPSDRFSAERTGGSVSTLTIQRTQQEDSAVYLCASSSGTSVNNEQFFGPGTRLTVL.

The gene calls are TRBV9 and TRBJ2-7; the D gene is possibly TRBD1 (6 bases). The ends were cut back, 4 bases at V and 6 bases at J, with 14 bases in the middle. There are 13 residues in the CDR3. Germline assignment: CDR1 SGDLS and CDR2 YYNGEE. The CDR3 loop is CASSPDWGREQYF. The CDR3 bases are TGTGCCAGCAGCCCCGACTGGGGGCGCGAGCAGTACTTC.

The genes are TRBV4-1 and TRBJ1-5; 7 bases are a match to TRBD1. V lost 3 bases and J lost 7; bases outside the gene matches: 12. There are 16 residues in the CDR3. Germline CDR1 reads MGHRA; CDR2 reads YSYEKL. The CDR3: CASSQGPRDSQQPQHF. The CDR3 nucleotides are TGCGCCAGCAGCCAGGGCCCCCGGGACAGCCAGCAGCCCCAGCATTTT.

This clone was recorded a few times. The chain couples TRBV12-5 to TRBJ1-1; a weak D match, TRBD1 (6 bases). This CDR3 contains 13 residues. Trimming removed 7 bases from V and 2 bases from J, with 11 bases in between. CDR1 LGHNT and CDR2 FRNRAP come from the germline V gene. CDR3 amino acids: CASVWTENTEAFF. The CDR3 DNA reads as TGTGCTAGTGTTTGGACAGAAAACACTGAAGCTTTCTTT.

The chain links TRBV7-9 to TRBJ2-7, with 16 bases identical to TRBD2. The germline gives CDR1 SEHNR, CDR2 FQNEAQ (reference sequence). V was pared by 0 bases and J by 4 bases, with 6 bases of the junction left unmatched. This CDR3 spans 18 amino acids. The CDR3 is CASSLAGGLAGGPYEQYF. DNA for the CDR3: TGTGCCAGCAGCTTAGCTGGGGGACTAGCGGGGGGGCCTTACGAGCAGTACTTC.